This TCR beta chain comes out of a study of cytomegalovirus exposure and HLA in healthy donors. The PCR employed 60 Vbeta primers together with 13 Jbeta primers. TCRdb's table, derived via immunoSEQ multiplex PCR, lists solely in-frame clones and lacks some. The sample yields approximately 130,000 clones, roughly 80% seen once. Looked up from germline, CDR1 is SNHLY and CDR2 is FYNNEI. V lost 3 bases to trimming and J lost 7 bases, with 12 bases between them. This CDR3 contains 14 residues. To note about this clone: Its antigen remains unknown.

Points from the study as a whole: Near-uniform donor sequencing depth was presumed by presence/absence analyses.

V is TRBV2 and J is TRBJ2-2, with D perhaps matching TRBD1 (5 bases). The sequence was obtained from a man aged 40-55 years in good health and CMV-seronegative. Sequences were obtained from PBMCs. The CDR3 reads CASSEAGWSGELFF. The DNA for the CDR3 is TGTGCCAGCAGTGAGGCAGGGTGGAGCGGGGAGCTGTTTTTT.